The present T cell receptor (beta chain) was sequenced within a study of cytomegalovirus exposure and HLA in healthy donors. PCR used 60 Vbeta primers and 13 Jbeta primers. Clones were read by immunoSEQ multiplex PCR, and TCRdb kept only the in-frame ones, dropping some. The sample lists about 150,000 clones, 60% to 85% occurring once. Points from the study as a whole: Under in vitro conditions, three CMV-associated chains were confirmed as specific for CMV antigens.

Donors consisted of healthy bone marrow donors. CDR1 is SGHRS and CDR2 is YFSETQ in the germline V gene. The CDR3 is made up of 17 amino acids. V lost 7 bases, J lost 2 bases, and 15 bases stayed unmatched. Regarding this clone: Its specificity is not known.

The rearrangement uses TRBV5-1 and TRBJ1-5; TRBD1 matches at 7 bases. The receptor was isolated from a woman in her thirties or forties in good health and CMV-seronegative. The sample was PBMCs. DNA for the CDR3: TGCGCCAGCCGATTGGGACCTACAGGGACAGGCAATCAGCCCCAGCATTTT. It codes for CASRLGPTGTGNQPQHF.